The rows below give T cell receptor beta chains drawn from one sample of a study of blood T cell repertoires in COVID-19. TCRdb keeps only in-frame clones here, not all; method: immunoSEQ multiplex PCR. This sample has some 240,000 clones; 84% occur once, and the top ten carry around 1.5%. The sequenced sample was peripheral blood. These TCRs come from a woman aged 40 to 50 who had recovered from COVID-19. The CDR3 runs from the conserved cysteine through the conserved F or W. D genes are given only for firm matches. Clone size is stated in some rows and not others, as once, few, many or a class when expanded.

j_call,clone_size,v_call,d_call,cdr3_nt,cdr3_aa
TRBJ1-2,once,TRBV10-2,.,TGCGCCAGCAGTGTACAGACCTATGGCTACACCTTC,CASSVQTYGYTF
TRBJ2-3,.,TRBV7-6,.,TGTGCCAGCAGCTTAATGGCGGGGAACACAGATACGCAGTATTTT,CASSLMAGNTDTQYF
TRBJ1-2,.,TRBV7-2,.,TGTGCCAGCAGCTTGGGCCAGTACTATGGCTACACCTTC,CASSLGQYYGYTF
TRBJ2-3,.,TRBV6-6,.,TGTGCCAGCAGTCCGAAGTCTAGCGCCCCAGAATGGCTGTATTTT,CASSPKSSAPEWLYF
TRBJ2-7,.,TRBV4-3,.,TGCGCCAGCAGCCAAGAGGTCACAGGCTACGAGCAGTACTTC,CASSQEVTGYEQYF
TRBJ1-2,.,TRBV29-1,.,TGCAGCGTTGCAGGGGAGACGCGGGGCTACACCTTC,CSVAGETRGYTF
TRBJ2-5,.,TRBV19,.,TGTGCCAGTAGTATAGGGTCGGCGGGGATAGACCAAGAGACCCAGTACTTC,CASSIGSAGIDQETQYF
TRBJ1-4,.,TRBV5-4,.,TGTGCCAGCAGCCGGGGAGGGTTTGGTGAAAAACTGTTTTTT,CASSRGGFGEKLFF
TRBJ2-1,.,TRBV27,TRBD2,TGTGCCAGCAGTCCTTTTACAGGGACTAGCGGGGGGGTTGAGCAGTTCTTC,CASSPFTGTSGGVEQFF
TRBJ2-2,once,TRBV18,TRBD2,TGTGCCAGCTCACCACGTAGCGGGGGGACCACCGGGGAGCTGTTTTTT,CASSPRSGGTTGELFF
TRBJ1-5,.,TRBV28,.,TGTGCCAGCAGTTTTCCGGACAGCTGGGGTCAGCCCCAGCATTTT,CASSFPDSWGQPQHF
TRBJ2-2,.,TRBV7-7,TRBD1,TGTGCTAGCAGCCGAGGGACAGGGTACGACGGGGAGCTGTTTTTT,CASSRGTGYDGELFF
TRBJ2-5,.,TRBV3-1/TRBV3-2,TRBD2,TGTGCCAGCAGCCAACTAGCGGGGGGCCAAGAGACCCAGTACTTC,CASSQLAGGQETQYF
TRBJ1-3,.,TRBV5-5,.,TGTGCCAGCAGCTTGGCCTCAAACACCATATATTTT,CASSLASNTIYF
TRBJ2-5,.,TRBV3-1/TRBV3-2,TRBD1,TGTGCCAGCAGCCAAGTACAGGGGGGAGAGACCCAGTACTTC,CASSQVQGGETQYF
TRBJ1-4,.,TRBV11-2,TRBD1,TGTGCCAGCAGCCCAAGACAGGGTCGAGATGAAATAACTAATGAAAAACTGTTTTTT,CASSPRQGRDEITNEKLFF
TRBJ2-3,.,TRBV10-3,TRBD2,TGTGCCATCAGGAACTCCGGGACTAGCGGGGGGGCATTGGATACGCAGTATTTT,CAIRNSGTSGGALDTQYF
TRBJ2-2,.,TRBV19,TRBD2,TGTGCCAGTAGGAAACTAGCGGGGGGCACCGGGGAGCTGTTTTTT,CASRKLAGGTGELFF
TRBJ2-3,.,TRBV7-9,.,TGTGCCAGCAGCTTATTAGCGGACACAGATACGCAGTATTTT,CASSLLADTDTQYF
TRBJ2-3,few,TRBV27,TRBD2,TGTGCCAGCATCAAAGCGGGGGGCCCAACAGATACGCAGTATTTT,CASIKAGGPTDTQYF
TRBJ1-1,.,TRBV11-3,.,TGTGCCAGCAGCCCTGAACCGGGGACTGAAGCTTTCTTT,CASSPEPGTEAFF
TRBJ2-3,.,TRBV7-2,.,TGTGCCAGCACCCGATGGAGAAGCACAGATACGCAGTATTTT,CASTRWRSTDTQYF
TRBJ1-2,.,TRBV10-3,.,TGTGCCATCAGTGATGAGGGAAACTATGGCTACACCTTC,CAISDEGNYGYTF
TRBJ1-1,.,TRBV12-3/TRBV12-4,TRBD1,TGTGCCAGCAGTTTTGGGACAGACACTGAAGCTTTCTTT,CASSFGTDTEAFF
TRBJ2-3,.,TRBV5-1,.,TGCGCCAGCAGCGAAGGACTGTACACAGATACGCAGTATTTT,CASSEGLYTDTQYF
TRBJ2-1,.,TRBV28,TRBD2,TGTGCCAGCAGTTTTCTAGCGGGGGGCTTATTCAACAATGAGCAGTTCTTC,CASSFLAGGLFNNEQFF